This paragraph reports one T cell receptor beta chain. Its antigen is unidentified. The CDR3 has 14 amino acids. With 3 bases removed from V and 3 bases from J, the gap between germline ends came to 12 bases. The germline CDR1 and CDR2 sequences are MDHEN and SYDVKM. This entry is derived from a study of cytomegalovirus exposure and HLA in healthy donors. Study information: Of the donors genotyped, about 390 in all, about 81% fell in the Caucasian-associated ancestry cluster. Whole-study findings and limits: High sensitivity and specificity were reportedly achieved when the classifier diagnosed cytomegalovirus status. Sequencing depth across donors, presence/absence analyses assumed, was roughly uniform.

Researchers ran the PCR with 60 Vbeta and 13 Jbeta primers. Profiled with immunoSEQ multiplex PCR; TCRdb holds only in-frame clones, not every one. The sample lists 110,000 to 150,000 clones, approximately 84% seen once, with around 8.8% in the top ten. This TCR came from a woman aged 60-75 years in good health and CMV-seropositive. This chain links TRBV28 with TRBJ2-7, with a possible D match to TRBD1 (6 bases). The sequenced sample consisted of PBMCs. The CDR3 loop is CASSFPGASYEQYF. CDR3 nucleotides: TGTGCCAGCAGTTTCCCAGGGGCCAGCTACGAGCAGTACTTC.